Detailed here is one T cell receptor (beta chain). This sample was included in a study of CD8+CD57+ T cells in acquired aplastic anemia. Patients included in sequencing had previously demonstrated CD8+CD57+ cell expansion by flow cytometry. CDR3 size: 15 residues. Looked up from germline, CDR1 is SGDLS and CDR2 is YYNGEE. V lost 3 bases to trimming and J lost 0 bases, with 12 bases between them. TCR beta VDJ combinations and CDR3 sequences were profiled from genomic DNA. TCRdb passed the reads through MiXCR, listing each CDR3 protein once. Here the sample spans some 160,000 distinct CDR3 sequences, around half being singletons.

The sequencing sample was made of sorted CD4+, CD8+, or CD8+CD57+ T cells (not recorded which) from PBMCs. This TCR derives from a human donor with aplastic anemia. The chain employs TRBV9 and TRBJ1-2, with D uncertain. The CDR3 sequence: CASSASGLANYGYTF. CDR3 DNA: TGTGCCAGCAGCGCGTCGGGCCTAGCTAACTATGGCTACACCTTC.